This T cell receptor beta chain was captured in a study of regulatory T cells in long-lasting Graves disease. From germline, CDR1 is LGHDT and CDR2 YNNKEL (reference sequence). There are 15 residues in the CDR3. V shed 5 bases and J 8 bases; nucleotides not matched to a gene: 6. Arm-PCR with iRepertoire HTBI primers amplified the CDR3 regions for these TCR beta libraries. TCRdb analysed the multiplex PCR reads with MiXCR anew, one entry per CDR3 protein. In the table there are about 450,000 distinct CDR3 sequences, about 20% of which are singletons. Time point of the sample: persistent/refractory GD, antithyroid drugs over 5 years with positive TRAb. Following extraction of RNA from PBMCs, that RNA was used to make the TCR library. Findings of the study overall: When disease was persistent, TRBV28, TRBJ1-2 and TRBJ2-5 were the favored segments.

Concerning this clonotype itself: What it binds is not known.

Sequenced material: peripheral blood mononuclear cells (PBMCs), taken when the disease was refractory, from a patient treated with antithyroid drugs. The sequence was collected from a female donor with Graves disease. The chain employs TRBV3-1 and TRBJ2-3; TRBD2 matches 14 bases. CDR3 in amino acids: CASSDGLAGGSTQYF. In DNA, the CDR3 is TGTGCCAGCAGCGATGGACTAGCGGGAGGTAGTACGCAGTATTTT.